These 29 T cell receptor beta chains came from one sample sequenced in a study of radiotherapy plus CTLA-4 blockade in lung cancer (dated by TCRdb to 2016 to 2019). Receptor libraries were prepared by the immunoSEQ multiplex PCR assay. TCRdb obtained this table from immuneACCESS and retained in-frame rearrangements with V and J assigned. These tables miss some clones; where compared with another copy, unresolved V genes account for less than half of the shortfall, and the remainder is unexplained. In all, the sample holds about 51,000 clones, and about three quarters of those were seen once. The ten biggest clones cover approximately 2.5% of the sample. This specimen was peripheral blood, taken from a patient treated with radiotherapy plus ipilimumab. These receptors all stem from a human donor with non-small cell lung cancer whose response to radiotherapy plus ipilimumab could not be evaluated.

The CDR3 reads CASRKGGSLNQPQHF. The CDR3 DNA sequence: TGTGCCAGCAGGAAAGGGGGCTCTTTAAATCAGCCCCAGCATTTT. The rearrangement joins TRBV28 to TRBJ1-5, with 7 bases that match TRBD1. Trimming at V came to 6 bases and at J to 4 bases, leaving 9 bases not matched to a gene. The CDR3 runs 15 residues. The germline CDR1 and CDR2 sequences are MDHEN and SYDVKM.

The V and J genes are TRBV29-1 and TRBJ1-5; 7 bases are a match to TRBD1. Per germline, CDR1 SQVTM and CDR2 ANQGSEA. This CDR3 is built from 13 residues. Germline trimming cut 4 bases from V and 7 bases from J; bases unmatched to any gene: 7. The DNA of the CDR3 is TGCAGCGTTGGGGGACAGCCTGGACAGCCCCAGCATTTT. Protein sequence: CSVGGQPGQPQHF.

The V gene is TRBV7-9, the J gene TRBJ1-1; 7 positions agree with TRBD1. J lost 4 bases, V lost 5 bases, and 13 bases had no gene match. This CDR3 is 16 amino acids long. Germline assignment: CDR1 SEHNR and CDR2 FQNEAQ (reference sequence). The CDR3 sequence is CASSLYRGELVTEAFF. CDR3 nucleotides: TGTGCCAGCAGCCTTTACAGGGGCGAACTGGTCACTGAAGCTTTCTTT.

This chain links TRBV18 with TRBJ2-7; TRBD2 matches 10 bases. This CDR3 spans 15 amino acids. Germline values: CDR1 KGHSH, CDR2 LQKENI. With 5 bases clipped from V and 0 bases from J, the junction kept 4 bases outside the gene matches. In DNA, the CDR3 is TGTGCCAGCTCATCACTAGCGGGAAGCTCCTACGAGCAGTACTTC. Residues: CASSSLAGSSYEQYF.

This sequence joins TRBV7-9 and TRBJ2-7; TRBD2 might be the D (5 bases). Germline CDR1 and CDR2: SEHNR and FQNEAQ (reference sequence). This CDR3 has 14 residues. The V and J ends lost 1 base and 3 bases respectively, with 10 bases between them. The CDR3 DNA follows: TGTGCCAGCAGCTTAGGCGGCGGGCACTACGAGCAGTACTTC. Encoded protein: CASSLGGGHYEQYF.

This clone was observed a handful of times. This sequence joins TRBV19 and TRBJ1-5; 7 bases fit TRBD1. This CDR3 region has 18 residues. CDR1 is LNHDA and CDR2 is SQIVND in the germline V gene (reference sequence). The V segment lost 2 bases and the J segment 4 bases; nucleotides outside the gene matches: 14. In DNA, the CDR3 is TGTGCCAGTAGTATACTCCCCCTGGACAGGCAAGATAATCAGCCCCAGCATTTT. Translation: CASSILPLDRQDNQPQHF.

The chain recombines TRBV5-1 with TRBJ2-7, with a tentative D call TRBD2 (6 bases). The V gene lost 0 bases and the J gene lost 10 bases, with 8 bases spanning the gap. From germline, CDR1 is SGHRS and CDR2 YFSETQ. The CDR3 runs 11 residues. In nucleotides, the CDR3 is TGCGCCAGCAGCTTGGGCGGGGAACAGTACTTC. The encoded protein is CASSLGGEQYF. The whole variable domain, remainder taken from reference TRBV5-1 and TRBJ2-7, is KAGVTQTPRYLIKTRGQQVTLSCSPISGHRSVSWYQQTPGQGLQFLFEYFSETQRNKGNFPGRFSGRQFSNSRSEMNVSTLELGDSALYLCASSLGGEQYFGPGTRLTVT.

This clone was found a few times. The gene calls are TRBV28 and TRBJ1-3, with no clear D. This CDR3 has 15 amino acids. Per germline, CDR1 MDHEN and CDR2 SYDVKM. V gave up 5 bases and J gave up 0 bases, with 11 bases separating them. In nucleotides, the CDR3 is TGTGCCAGCAGTAATAGGCGGAGCTCTGGAAACACCATATATTTT. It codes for CASSNRRSSGNTIYF.

The CDR3 sequence is CASSEGVARAQFF. CDR3 bases: TGTGCCAGCAGTGAAGGGGTAGCCAGGGCTCAGTTCTTC. This chain uses TRBV6-1 with TRBJ2-1; possible D gene TRBD1, 5 bases. The CDR3 covers 13 residues. Germline-derived CDR1 and CDR2 are MNHNS and SASEGT. V was cut by 1 base and J by 13 bases, with 14 bases left in between.

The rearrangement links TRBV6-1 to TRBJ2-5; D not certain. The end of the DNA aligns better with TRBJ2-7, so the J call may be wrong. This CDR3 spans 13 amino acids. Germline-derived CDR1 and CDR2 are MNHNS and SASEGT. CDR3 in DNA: TGTGCCAGCAGTGAGGGTAGCCCCTACGAGCAGTACTTC. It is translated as CASSEGSPYEQYF.

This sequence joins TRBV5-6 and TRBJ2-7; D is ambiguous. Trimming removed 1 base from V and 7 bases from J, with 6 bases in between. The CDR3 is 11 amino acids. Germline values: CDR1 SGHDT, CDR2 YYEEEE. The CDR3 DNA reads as TGTGCCAGCAGCTTGATACTTGAGCAGTACTTC. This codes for CASSLILEQYF.

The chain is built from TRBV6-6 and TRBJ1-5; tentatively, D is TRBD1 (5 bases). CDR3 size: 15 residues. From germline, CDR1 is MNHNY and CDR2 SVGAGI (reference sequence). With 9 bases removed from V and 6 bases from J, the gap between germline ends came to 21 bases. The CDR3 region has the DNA TGTGCCAGTGTCCCCTCCGGGGGGGGGACTCAGCCCCAGCATTTT. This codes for CASVPSGGGTQPQHF.

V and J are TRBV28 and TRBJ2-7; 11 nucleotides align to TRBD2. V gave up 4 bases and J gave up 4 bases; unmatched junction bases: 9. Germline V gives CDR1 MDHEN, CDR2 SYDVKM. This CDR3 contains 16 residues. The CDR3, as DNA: TGTGCCAGCAGTTCCCAAGGACTAGCGGGCATTTACGAGCAGTACTTC. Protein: CASSSQGLAGIYEQYF.

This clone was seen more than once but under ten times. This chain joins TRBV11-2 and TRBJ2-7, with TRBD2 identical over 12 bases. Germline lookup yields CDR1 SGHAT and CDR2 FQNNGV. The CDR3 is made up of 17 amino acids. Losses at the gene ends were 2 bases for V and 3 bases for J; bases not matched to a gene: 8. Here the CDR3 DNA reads TGTGCCAGCAGCTTATGGGCTAGCGGGGGGGTAGGCTACGAGCAGTACTTC. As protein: CASSLWASGGVGYEQYF.

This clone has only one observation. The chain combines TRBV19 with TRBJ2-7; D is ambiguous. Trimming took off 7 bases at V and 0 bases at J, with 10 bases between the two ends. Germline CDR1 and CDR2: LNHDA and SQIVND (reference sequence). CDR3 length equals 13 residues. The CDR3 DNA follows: TGTGCCAGTAAACCCCCCAGCTCCTACGAGCAGTACTTC. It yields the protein CASKPPSSYEQYF.

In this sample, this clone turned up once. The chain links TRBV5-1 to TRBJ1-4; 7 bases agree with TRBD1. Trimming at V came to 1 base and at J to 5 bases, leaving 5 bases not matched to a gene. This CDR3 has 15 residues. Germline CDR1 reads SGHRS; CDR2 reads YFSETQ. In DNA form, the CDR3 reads TGCGCCAGCAGCTTGATTCCAGGGGGAAATGAAAAACTGTTTTTT. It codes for CASSLIPGGNEKLFF. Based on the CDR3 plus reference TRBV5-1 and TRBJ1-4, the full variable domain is KAGVTQTPRYLIKTRGQQVTLSCSPISGHRSVSWYQQTPGQGLQFLFEYFSETQRNKGNFPGRFSGRQFSNSRSEMNVSTLELGDSALYLCASSLIPGGNEKLFFGSGTQLSVL.

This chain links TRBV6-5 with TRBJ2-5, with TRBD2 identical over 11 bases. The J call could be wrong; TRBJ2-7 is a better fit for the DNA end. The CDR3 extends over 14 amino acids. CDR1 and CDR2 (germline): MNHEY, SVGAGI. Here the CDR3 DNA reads TGTGCCAGCTCTACTAGCGGGAGTTATTTCGAGCAGTACTTC. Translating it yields CASSTSGSYFEQYF.

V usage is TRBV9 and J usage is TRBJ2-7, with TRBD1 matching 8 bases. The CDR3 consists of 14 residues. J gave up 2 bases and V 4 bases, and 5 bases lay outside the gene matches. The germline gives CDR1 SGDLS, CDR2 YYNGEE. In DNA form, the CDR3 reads TGTGCCAGCAGCCTCGGGACAGGTCCCTACGAGCAGTACTTC. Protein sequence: CASSLGTGPYEQYF.

This chain's CDR3 is CASSQDRGDSSYEQYF. CDR3 nucleotide sequence: TGCGCCAGCAGCCAAGATCGAGGGGACAGTTCCTACGAGCAGTACTTC. The rearrangement joins TRBV4-3 to TRBJ2-7; 7 bases fit TRBD1. The germline V gene has CDR1 LGHNA and CDR2 YSLEER. V lost 0 bases and J lost 1; bases outside the gene matches: 6. The CDR3 has 16 residues.

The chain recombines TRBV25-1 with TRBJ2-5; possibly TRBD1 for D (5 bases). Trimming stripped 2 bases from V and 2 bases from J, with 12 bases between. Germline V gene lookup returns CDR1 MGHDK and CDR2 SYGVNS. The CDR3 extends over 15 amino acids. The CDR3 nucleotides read TGTGCCAGCAGTGAAGGAACAGGTCCACAAGAGACCCAGTACTTC. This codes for CASSEGTGPQETQYF.

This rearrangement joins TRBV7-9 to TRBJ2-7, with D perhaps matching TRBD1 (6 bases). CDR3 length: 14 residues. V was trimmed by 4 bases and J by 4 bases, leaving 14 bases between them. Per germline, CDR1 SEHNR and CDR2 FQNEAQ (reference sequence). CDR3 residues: CASSSSGEIYEQYF. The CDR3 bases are TGTGCCAGCAGCTCCTCAGGGGAAATATACGAGCAGTACTTC.

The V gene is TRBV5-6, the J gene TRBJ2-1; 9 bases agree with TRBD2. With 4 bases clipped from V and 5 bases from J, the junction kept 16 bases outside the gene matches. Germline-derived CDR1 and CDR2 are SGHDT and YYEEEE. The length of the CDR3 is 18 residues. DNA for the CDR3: TGTGCCAGCAGCCCTTTAGGGTCAAGCGGGGGGTCAGACAATGAGCAGTTCTTC. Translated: CASSPLGSSGGSDNEQFF. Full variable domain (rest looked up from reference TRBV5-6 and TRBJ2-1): DAGVTQSPTHLIKTRGQQVTLRCSPKSGHDTVSWYQQALGQGPQFIFQYYEEEERQRGNFPDRFSGHQFPNYSSELNVNALLLGDSALYLCASSPLGSSGGSDNEQFFGPGTRLTVL.

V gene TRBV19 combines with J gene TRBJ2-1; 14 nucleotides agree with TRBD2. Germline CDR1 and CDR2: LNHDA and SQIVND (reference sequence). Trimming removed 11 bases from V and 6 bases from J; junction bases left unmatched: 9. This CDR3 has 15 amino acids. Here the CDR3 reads CAVRTSGGNGNEQFF. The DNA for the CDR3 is TGTGCCGTCCGGACTAGCGGGGGGAACGGCAATGAGCAGTTCTTC.

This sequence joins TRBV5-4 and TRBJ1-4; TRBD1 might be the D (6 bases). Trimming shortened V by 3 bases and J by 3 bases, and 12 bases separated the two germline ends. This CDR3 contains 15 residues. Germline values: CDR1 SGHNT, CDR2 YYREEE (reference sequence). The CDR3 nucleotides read TGTGCCAGCAGCTCCCACAGGGCTCCTAATGAAAAACTGTTTTTT. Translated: CASSSHRAPNEKLFF.

This chain's CDR3 is CASRPRLAAYNEQFF. The CDR3 DNA follows: TGTGCCAGCAGGCCGAGACTAGCGGCGTACAATGAGCAGTTCTTC. V usage is TRBV4-2 and J usage is TRBJ2-1, with 9 bases fitting TRBD2. Losses at the gene ends were 6 bases for V and 4 bases for J; bases not matched to a gene: 7. The V gene's germline CDR1 is LGHNA and CDR2 YNFKEQ. The CDR3 is 15 residues long.

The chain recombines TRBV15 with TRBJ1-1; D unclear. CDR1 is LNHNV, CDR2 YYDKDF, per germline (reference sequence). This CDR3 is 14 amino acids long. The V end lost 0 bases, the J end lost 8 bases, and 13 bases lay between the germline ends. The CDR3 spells CATSRDVWPGEAFF. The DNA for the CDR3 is TGTGCCACCAGCAGAGATGTTTGGCCCGGGGAAGCTTTCTTT.

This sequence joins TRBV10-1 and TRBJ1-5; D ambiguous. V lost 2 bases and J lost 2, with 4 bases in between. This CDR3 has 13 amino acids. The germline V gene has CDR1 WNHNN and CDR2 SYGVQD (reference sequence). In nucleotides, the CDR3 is TGCGCCAGCAGTGAGCATTGCAATCAGCCCCAGCATTTT. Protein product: CASSEHCNQPQHF.

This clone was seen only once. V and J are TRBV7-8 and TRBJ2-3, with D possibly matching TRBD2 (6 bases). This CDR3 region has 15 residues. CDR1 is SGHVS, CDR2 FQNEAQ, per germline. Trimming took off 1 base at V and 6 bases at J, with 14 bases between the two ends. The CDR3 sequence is CASSLVWLATDTQYF. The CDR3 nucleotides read TGTGCCAGCAGCTTAGTCTGGCTAGCGACTGATACGCAGTATTTT.

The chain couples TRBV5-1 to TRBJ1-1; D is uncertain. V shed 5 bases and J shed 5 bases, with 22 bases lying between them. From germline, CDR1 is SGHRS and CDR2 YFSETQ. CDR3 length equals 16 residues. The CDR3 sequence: CASRGISGEFGTEAFF. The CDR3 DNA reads TGCGCCAGCAGGGGGATCAGCGGCGAATTTGGGACTGAAGCTTTCTTT. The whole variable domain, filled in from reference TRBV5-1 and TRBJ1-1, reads KAGVTQTPRYLIKTRGQQVTLSCSPISGHRSVSWYQQTPGQGLQFLFEYFSETQRNKGNFPGRFSGRQFSNSRSEMNVSTLELGDSALYLCASRGISGEFGTEAFFGQGTRLTVV.